This TCR beta chain was documented in a study of regulatory T cells in long-lasting Graves disease. Study-wide findings and caveats: Persistent Graves' patients showed less TCR diversity than newly diagnosed patients showed. Persistent patients shared thousands of public clonotypes among themselves. Newly diagnosed patients shared fewer, at about a thousand.

Assembly of TCR beta libraries relied on iRepertoire HTBI primers together with Arm-PCR of CDR3 regions. One entry per CDR3 protein, called by TCRdb with MiXCR from the multiplex PCR reads. In the table there are 200,000 to 250,000 distinct CDR3 sequences, 20% of which are singletons. The CDR3 is made up of 13 amino acids. The germline V gene has CDR1 MNHNS and CDR2 SASEGT. The V and J ends lost 6 bases and 0 bases respectively, with 9 bases between them. The sample holds many counts of this clonotype. Its antigen remains unknown. Time point described: newly diagnosed GD, antithyroid drugs for less than 3 months. Scientists built the TCR library using RNA that was extracted from PBMCs.

V usage is TRBV6-1 and J usage is TRBJ2-7; D perhaps matches TRBD1 (5 bases). The sequences come from peripheral blood mononuclear cells (PBMCs), collected at new diagnosis, from a patient treated with antithyroid drugs. This clonotype was sampled from a female donor with Graves disease. As DNA, the CDR3 is TGTGCCAGCAGAACAGGATCCTCCTACGAGCAGTACTTC. Translated: CASRTGSSYEQYF.